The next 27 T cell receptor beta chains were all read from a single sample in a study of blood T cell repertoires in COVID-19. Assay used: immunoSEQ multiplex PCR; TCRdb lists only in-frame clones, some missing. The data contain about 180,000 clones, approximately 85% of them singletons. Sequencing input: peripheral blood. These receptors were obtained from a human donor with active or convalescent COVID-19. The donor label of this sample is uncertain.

CDR3: CSGNDRALYNEQFF. Here the CDR3 DNA reads TGCAGTGGGAACGACAGGGCACTCTACAATGAGCAGTTCTTC. The genes are TRBV29-1 and TRBJ2-1; 7 nucleotides align to TRBD1. The CDR3 contains 14 residues. Per the germline V gene, CDR1 is SQVTM and CDR2 is ANQGSEA.

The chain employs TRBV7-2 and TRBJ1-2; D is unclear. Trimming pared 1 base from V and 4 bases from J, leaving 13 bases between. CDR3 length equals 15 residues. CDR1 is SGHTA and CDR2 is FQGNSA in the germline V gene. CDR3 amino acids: CASSLEQPISYGYTF. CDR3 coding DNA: TGTGCCAGCAGCTTAGAACAGCCGATCTCCTATGGCTACACCTTC.

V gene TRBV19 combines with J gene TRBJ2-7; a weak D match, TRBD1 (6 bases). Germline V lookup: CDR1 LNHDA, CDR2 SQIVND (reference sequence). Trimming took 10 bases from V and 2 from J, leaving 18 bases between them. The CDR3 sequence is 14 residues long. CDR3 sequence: CATSLGAETYEQYF. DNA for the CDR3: TGTGCCACGTCTCTGGGGGCGGAGACCTACGAGCAGTACTTC.

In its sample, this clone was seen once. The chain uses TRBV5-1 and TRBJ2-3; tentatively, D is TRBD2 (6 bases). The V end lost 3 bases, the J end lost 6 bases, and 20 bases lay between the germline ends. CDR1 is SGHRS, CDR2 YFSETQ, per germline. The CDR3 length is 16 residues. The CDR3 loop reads CASSWDSVQFRDTQYF. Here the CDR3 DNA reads TGCGCCAGCAGCTGGGACTCTGTACAGTTTCGGGATACGCAGTATTTT.

CDR3 DNA sequence: TGTGCCAGCAGGCAGGGGGCAAACACTGAAGCTTTCTTT. This translates into CASRQGANTEAFF. V is TRBV6-5 and J is TRBJ1-1, with 8 nucleotides matching TRBD1. With V trimmed by 6 bases and J by 2 bases, 2 bases remained unmatched. The CDR3 extends over 13 amino acids. CDR1 is MNHEY, CDR2 SVGAGI, per germline.

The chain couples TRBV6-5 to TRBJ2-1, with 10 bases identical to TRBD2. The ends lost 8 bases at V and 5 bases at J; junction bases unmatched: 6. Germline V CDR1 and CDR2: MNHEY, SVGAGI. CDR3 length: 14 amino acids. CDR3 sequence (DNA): TGTGCCAGCTCCAGACTAGCGGGTGACAATGAGCAGTTCTTC. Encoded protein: CASSRLAGDNEQFF.

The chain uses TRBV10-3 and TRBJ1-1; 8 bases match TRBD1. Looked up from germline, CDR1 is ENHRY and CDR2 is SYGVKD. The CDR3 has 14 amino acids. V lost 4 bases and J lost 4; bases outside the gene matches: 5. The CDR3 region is CAISVRQGSTEAFF. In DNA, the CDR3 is TGTGCCATCAGTGTAAGACAGGGGTCCACTGAAGCTTTCTTT.

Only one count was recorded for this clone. CDR3 nucleotides: TGTGCCAGCTCAACAGACAGGGTAGGCAGTGAGCAGTTCTTC. This encodes CASSTDRVGSEQFF. The chain joins TRBV18 to TRBJ2-1; 7 bases agree with TRBD1. The CDR3 runs to 14 residues. V lost 5 bases to trimming and J lost 9 bases; unmatched junction nucleotides: 10. Germline values: CDR1 KGHSH, CDR2 LQKENI.

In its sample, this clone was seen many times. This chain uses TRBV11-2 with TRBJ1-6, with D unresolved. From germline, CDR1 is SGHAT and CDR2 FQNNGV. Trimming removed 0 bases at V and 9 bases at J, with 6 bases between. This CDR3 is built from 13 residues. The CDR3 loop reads CASSLDPGSPLHF. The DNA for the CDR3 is TGTGCCAGCAGCTTAGATCCGGGTTCACCCCTCCACTTT. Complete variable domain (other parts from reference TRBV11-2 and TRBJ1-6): EAGVAQSPRYKIIEKRQSVAFWCNPISGHATLYWYQQILGQGPKLLIQFQNNGVVDDSQLPKDRFSAERLKGVDSTLKIQPAKLEDSAVYLCASSLDPGSPLHFGNGTRLTVT.

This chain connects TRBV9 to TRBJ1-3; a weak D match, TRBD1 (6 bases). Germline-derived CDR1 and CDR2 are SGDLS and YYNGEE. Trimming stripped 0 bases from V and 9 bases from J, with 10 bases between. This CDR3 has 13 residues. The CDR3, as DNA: TGTGCCAGCAGCGTAGAGGAAGGGGGCACCATATATTTT. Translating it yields CASSVEEGGTIYF. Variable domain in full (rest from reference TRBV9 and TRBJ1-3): DSGVTQTPKHLITATGQRVTLRCSPRSGDLSVYWYQQSLDQGLQFLIQYYNGEERAKGNILERFSAQQFPDLHSELNLSSLELGDSALYFCASSVEEGGTIYFGEGSWLTVV.

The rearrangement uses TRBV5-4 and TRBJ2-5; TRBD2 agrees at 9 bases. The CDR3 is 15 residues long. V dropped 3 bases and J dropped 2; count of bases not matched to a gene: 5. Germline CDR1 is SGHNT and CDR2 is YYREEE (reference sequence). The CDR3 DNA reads TGTGCCAGCAGCTCAAGGACTAGCGCACAAGAGACCCAGTACTTC. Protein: CASSSRTSAQETQYF.

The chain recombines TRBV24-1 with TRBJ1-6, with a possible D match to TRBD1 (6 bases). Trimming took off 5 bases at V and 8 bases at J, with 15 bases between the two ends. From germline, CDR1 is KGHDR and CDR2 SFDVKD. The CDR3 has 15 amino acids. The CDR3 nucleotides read TGTGCCACCAGTGCGGGGGGGCGCGAGGATTCACCCCTCCACTTT. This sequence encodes CATSAGGREDSPLHF.

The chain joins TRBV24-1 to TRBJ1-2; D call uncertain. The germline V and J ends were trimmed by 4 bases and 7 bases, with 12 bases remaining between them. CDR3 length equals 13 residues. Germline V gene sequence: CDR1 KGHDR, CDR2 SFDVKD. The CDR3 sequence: CATSDVLGSGYTF. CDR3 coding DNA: TGTGCCACCAGTGACGTTTTGGGGAGTGGCTACACCTTC.

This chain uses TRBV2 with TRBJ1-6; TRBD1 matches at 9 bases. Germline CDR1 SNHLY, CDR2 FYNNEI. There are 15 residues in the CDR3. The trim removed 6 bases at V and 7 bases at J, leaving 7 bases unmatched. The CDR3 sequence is CASRQGTGLNSPLHF. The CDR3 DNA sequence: TGTGCCAGCAGGCAAGGGACAGGGTTAAATTCACCCCTCCACTTT.

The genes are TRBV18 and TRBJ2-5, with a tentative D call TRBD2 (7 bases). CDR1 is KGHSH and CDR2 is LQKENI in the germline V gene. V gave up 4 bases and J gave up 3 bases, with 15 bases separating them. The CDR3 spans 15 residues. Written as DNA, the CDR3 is TGTGCCAGCTCACGAGCGGGACACAAAGAAGAGACCCAGTACTTC. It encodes CASSRAGHKEETQYF. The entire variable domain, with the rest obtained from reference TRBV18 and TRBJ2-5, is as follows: NAGVMQNPRHLVRRRGQEARLRCSPMKGHSHVYWYRQLPEEGLKFMVYLQKENIIDESGMPKERFSAEFPKEGPSILRIQQVVRGDSAAYFCASSRAGHKEETQYFGPGTRLLVL.

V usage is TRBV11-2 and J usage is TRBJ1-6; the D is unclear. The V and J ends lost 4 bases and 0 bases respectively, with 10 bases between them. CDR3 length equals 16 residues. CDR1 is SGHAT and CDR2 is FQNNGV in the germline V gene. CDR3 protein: CASSSGLGSYNSPLHF. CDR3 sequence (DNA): TGTGCCAGCAGCTCAGGCCTCGGCTCCTATAATTCACCCCTCCACTTT.

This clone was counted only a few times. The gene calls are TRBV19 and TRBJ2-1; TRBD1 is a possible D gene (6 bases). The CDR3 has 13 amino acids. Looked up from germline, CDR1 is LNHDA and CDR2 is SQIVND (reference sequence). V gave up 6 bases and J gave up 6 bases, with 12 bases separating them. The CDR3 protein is CASSLTGLNEQFF. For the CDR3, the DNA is TGTGCCAGTAGCCTAACAGGGCTCAATGAGCAGTTCTTC.

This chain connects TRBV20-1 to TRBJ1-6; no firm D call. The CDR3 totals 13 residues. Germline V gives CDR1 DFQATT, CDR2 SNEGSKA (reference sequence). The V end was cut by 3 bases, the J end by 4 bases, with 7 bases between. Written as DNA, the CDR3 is TGCAGTGCTAGTTCCGGTTATAATTCACCCCTCCACTTT. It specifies CSASSGYNSPLHF.

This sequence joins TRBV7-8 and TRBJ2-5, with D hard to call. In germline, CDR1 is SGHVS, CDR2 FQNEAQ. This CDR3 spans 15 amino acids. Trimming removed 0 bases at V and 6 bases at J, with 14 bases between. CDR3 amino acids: CASSLASPPRKTQYF. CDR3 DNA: TGTGCCAGCAGCTTAGCTTCACCACCGAGGAAGACCCAGTACTTC.

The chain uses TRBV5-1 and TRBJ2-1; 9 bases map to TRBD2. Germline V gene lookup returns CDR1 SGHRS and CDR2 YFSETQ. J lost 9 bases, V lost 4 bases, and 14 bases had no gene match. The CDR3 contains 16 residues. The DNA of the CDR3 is TGCGCCAGCAGCATGGGGGTAGTAGCGGGAGCCAGTGAGCAGTTCTTC. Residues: CASSMGVVAGASEQFF.

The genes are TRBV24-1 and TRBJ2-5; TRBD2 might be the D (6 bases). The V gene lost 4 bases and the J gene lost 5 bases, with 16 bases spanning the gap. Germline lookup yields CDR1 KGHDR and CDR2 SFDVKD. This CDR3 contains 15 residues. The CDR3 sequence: CATSDPAEGRETQYF. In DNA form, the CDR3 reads TGTGCCACCAGTGACCCTGCGGAGGGGAGGGAGACCCAGTACTTC.

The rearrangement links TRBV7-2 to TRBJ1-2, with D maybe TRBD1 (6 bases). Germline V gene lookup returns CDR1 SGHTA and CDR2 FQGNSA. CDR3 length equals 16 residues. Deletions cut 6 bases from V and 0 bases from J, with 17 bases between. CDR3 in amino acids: CASSSLQGWTNYGYTF. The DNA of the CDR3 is TGTGCCAGCAGTTCTTTACAGGGATGGACTAACTATGGCTACACCTTC.

DNA of the CDR3: TGTGCCAGCTCACCGGGACAGGGCACAGATACGCAGTATTTT. Protein sequence: CASSPGQGTDTQYF. The V call is TRBV18, the J call TRBJ2-3; 8 nucleotides line up with TRBD1. The length of the CDR3 is 14 residues. Losses at the gene ends were 3 bases for V and 1 base for J; bases not matched to a gene: 0. Germline CDR1 is KGHSH and CDR2 is LQKENI.

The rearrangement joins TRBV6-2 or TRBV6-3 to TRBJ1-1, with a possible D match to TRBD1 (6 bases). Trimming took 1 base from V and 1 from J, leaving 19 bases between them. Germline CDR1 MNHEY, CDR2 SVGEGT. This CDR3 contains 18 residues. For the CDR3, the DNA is TGTGCCAGCAGTTACTACATTCCATTGGGGACACAGAACACTGAAGCTTTCTTT. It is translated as CASSYYIPLGTQNTEAFF.

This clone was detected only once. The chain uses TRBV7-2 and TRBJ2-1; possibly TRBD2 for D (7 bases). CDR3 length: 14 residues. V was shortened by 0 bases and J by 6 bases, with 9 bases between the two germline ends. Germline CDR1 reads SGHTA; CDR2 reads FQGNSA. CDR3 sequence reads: CASSLAGGPNEQFF. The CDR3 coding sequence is TGTGCCAGCAGCTTAGCGGGGGGGCCCAATGAGCAGTTCTTC.

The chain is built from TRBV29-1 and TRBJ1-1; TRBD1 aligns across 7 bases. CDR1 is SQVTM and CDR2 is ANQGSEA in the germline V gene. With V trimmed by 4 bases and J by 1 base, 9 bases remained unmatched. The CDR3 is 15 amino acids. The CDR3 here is CSVVRINRGNTEAFF. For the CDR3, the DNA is TGCAGCGTTGTACGCATTAACAGGGGGAACACTGAAGCTTTCTTT.

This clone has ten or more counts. The DNA for the CDR3 is TGCAGCGCTAGAGACAGGGATGGGAATGAAAAACTGTTTTTT. As protein: CSARDRDGNEKLFF. The chain has TRBV29-1 and TRBJ1-4, with 7 bases matching TRBD1. V gave up 7 bases and J gave up 5 bases; unmatched junction bases: 10. CDR3 size: 14 residues. In germline, CDR1 is SQVTM, CDR2 ANQGSEA. The variable domain in full, completed from reference TRBV29-1 and TRBJ1-4, reads SAVISQKPSRDICQRGTSLTIQCQVDSQVTMMFWYRQQPGQSLTLIATANQGSEATYESGFVIDKFPISRPNLTFSTLTVSNMSPEDSSIYLCSARDRDGNEKLFFGSGTQLSVL.